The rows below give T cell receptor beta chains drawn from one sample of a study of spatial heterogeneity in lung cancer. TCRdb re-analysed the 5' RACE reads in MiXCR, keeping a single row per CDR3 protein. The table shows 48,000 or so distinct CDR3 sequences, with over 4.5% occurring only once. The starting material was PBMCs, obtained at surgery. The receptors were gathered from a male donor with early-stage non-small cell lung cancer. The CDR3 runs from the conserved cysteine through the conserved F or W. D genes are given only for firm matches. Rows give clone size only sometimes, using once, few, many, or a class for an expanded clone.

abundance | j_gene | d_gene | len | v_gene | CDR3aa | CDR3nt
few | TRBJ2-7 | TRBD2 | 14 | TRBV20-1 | CSARDRGSSYEQYF | TGCAGTGCTAGAGATCGCGGGAGCTCCTACGAGCAGTACTTC
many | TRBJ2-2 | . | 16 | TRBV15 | CATREGGGGTAGELFF | TGTGCCACCAGAGAGGGGGGAGGCGGAACGGCCGGGGAGCTGTTTTTT
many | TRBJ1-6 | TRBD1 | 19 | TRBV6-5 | CASSTRRDRRLTDNSPLHF | TGTGCCAGCAGTACCCGAAGGGACAGGCGGCTCACTGATAATTCACCCCTCCACTTT
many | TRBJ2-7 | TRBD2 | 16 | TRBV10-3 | CAISPSSSGSSYEQYF | TGTGCCATCAGTCCTTCCTCTAGCGGGAGCTCCTACGAGCAGTACTTC
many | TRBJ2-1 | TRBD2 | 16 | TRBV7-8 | CASSLSALAGGVEQFF | TGTGCCAGCAGCTTATCAGCACTAGCGGGAGGAGTTGAGCAGTTCTTC
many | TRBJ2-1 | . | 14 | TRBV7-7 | CASSPSGQYNEQFF | TGTGCTAGCAGCCCCAGCGGCCAGTACAATGAGCAGTTCTTC
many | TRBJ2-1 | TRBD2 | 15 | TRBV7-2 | CASSSGLAVWGEQFF | TGTGCCAGCAGCTCGGGACTAGCTGTGTGGGGTGAGCAGTTCTTC
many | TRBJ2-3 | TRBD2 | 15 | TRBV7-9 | CASSLSSGRGSEQYF | TGTGCCAGCAGCTTATCTAGCGGGAGAGGGAGTGAGCAGTATTTT
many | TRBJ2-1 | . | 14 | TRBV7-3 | CASSLGQGFSEQFF | TGTGCCAGCAGCTTAGGTCAGGGTTTCAGTGAGCAGTTCTTC
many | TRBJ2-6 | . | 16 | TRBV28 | CASVEVGDSGANVLTF | TGTGCCAGCGTCGAGGTTGGGGACTCTGGGGCCAACGTCCTGACTTTC
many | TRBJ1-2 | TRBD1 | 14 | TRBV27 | CASSPWTGVRGYTF | TGTGCCAGCAGTCCTTGGACAGGAGTTCGTGGCTACACCTTC
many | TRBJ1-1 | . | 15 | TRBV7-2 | CASSVMGSGATEAFF | TGTGCCAGCAGCGTGATGGGTTCAGGGGCCACTGAAGCTTTCTTT
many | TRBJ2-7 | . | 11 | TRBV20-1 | CSALQPGEQYF | TGCAGTGCCCTGCAGCCCGGCGAGCAGTACTTC
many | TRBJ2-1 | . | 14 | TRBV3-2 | CASSQDGRNNEQFF | TGTGCCAGCAGCCAAGATGGCAGAAACAATGAGCAGTTCTTC
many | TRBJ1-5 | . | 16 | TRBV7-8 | CASSFTGLGGNQPQHF | TGTGCCAGCAGCTTTACAGGGCTTGGAGGCAATCAGCCCCAGCATTTT
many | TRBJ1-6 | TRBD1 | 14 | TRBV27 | CASSPRQGNSPLHF | TGTGCCAGCAGTCCTCGACAGGGAAATTCACCCCTCCACTTT
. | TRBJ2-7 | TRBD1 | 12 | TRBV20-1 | CGASHRGYEQYF | TGCGGTGCTTCACACAGGGGATACGAGCAGTACTTC
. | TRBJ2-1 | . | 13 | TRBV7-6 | CASSSGSYNEQFF | TGTGCCAGCAGTTCTGGCTCCTACAATGAGCAGTTCTTC
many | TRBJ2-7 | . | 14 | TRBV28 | CASSLDFGTYEQYF | TGTGCCAGCAGTTTAGACTTCGGGACCTACGAGCAGTACTTC
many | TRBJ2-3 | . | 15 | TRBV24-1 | CATSDNGASTDTQYF | TGTGCCACCAGTGACAACGGAGCGAGCACAGATACGCAGTATTTT
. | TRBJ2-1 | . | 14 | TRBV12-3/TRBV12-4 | CASSLSGYSNEQFF | TGTGCCAGCAGTTTAAGCGGATATAGCAATGAGCAGTTCTTC
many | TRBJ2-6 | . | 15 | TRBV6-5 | CASSYVGTGANVLTF | TGTGCCAGCAGTTACGTGGGGACTGGGGCCAACGTCCTGACTTTC
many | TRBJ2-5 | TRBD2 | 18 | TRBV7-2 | CASSSGLARGADQETQYF | TGTGCCAGCAGCTCGGGACTAGCGAGAGGGGCCGACCAAGAGACCCAGTACTTC
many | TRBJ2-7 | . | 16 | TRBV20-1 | CSASSTGTPPGSEQYF | TGCAGTGCTAGTTCTACCGGGACCCCTCCGGGGTCCGAGCAGTACTTC
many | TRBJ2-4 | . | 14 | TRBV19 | CASTMTGAEYIQYF | TGTGCCAGTACGATGACCGGGGCTGAGTACATTCAGTACTTC
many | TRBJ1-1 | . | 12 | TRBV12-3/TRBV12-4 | CASSPRGTEAFF | TGTGCCAGCAGCCCCCGGGGGACTGAAGCTTTCTTT
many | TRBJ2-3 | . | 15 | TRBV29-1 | CSVDPPPSDTDTQYF | TGCAGCGTTGATCCGCCGCCCTCGGACACAGATACGCAGTATTTT
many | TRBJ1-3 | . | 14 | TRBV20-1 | CSARRDVGGNTIYF | TGCAGTGCTAGAAGGGATGTGGGAGGAAACACCATATATTTT
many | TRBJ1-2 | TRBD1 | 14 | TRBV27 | CASSLLGQGGGYTF | TGTGCCAGCAGTTTACTGGGACAGGGGGGCGGCTACACCTTC